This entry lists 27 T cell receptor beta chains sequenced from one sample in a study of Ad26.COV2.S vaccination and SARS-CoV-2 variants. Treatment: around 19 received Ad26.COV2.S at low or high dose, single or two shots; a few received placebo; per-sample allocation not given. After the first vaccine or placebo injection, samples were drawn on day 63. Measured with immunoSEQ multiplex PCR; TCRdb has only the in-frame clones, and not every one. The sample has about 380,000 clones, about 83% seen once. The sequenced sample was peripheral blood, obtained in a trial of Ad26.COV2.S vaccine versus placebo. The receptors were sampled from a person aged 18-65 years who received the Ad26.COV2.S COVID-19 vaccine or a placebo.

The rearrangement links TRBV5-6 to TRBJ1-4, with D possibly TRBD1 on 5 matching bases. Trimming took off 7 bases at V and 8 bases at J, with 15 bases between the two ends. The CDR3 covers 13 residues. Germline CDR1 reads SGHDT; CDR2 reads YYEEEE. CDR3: CASSKGLGEKLFF. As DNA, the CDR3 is TGTGCCAGCTCAAAGGGGCTCGGGGAAAAACTGTTTTTT.

Here the CDR3 reads CASSFPGTFWGQETQYF. The CDR3 DNA is TGTGCCAGCAGCTTCCCCGGGACCTTCTGGGGGCAAGAGACCCAGTACTTC. This sequence joins TRBV5-4 and TRBJ2-5; D tentatively reads TRBD1 or TRBD2 (5 bases each). This CDR3 has 17 amino acids. V was shortened by 2 bases and J by 2 bases, with 19 bases between the two germline ends. Germline CDR1 SGHNT, CDR2 YYREEE (reference sequence).

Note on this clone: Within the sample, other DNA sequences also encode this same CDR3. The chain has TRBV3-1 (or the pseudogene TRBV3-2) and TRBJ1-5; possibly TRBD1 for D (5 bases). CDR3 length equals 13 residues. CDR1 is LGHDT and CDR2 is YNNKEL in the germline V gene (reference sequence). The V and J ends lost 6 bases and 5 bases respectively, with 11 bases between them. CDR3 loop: CASSPGYYQPQHF. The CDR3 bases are TGTGCCAGCAGTCCAGGGTATTATCAGCCCCAGCATTTT.

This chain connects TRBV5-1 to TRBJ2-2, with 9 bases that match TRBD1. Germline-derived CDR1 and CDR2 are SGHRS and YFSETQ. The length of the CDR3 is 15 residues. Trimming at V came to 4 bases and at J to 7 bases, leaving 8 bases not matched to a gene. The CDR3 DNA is TGCGCCAGCAGCCTGGGTTTGGGACAGGGCGGGGAGCTGTTTTTT. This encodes CASSLGLGQGGELFF.

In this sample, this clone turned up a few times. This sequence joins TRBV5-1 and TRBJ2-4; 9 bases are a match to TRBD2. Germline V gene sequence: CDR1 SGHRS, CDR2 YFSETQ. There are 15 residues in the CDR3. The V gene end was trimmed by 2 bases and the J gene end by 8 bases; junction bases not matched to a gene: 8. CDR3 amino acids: CASSFGLAGSDIQYF. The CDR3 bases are TGCGCCAGCAGCTTTGGGCTAGCGGGAAGTGACATTCAGTACTTC.

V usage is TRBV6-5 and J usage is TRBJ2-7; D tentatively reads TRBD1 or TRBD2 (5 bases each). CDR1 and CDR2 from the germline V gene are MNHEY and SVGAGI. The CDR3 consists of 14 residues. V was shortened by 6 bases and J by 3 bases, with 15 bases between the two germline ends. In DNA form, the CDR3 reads TGTGCCAGCAGGATCACTCAGGGAGTCTACGAGCAGTACTTC. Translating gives CASRITQGVYEQYF.

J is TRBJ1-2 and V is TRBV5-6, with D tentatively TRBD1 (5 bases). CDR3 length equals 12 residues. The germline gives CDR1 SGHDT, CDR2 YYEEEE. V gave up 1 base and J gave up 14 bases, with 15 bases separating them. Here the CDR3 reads CASSLNRGPGTF. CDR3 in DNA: TGTGCCAGCAGCTTGAATCGTGGGCCAGGGACCTTC.

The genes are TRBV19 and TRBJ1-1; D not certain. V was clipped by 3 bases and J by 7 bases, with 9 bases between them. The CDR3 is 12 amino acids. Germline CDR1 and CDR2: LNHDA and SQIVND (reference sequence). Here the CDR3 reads CASSIFPSEAFF. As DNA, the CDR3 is TGTGCCAGTAGTATCTTTCCCAGTGAAGCTTTCTTT.

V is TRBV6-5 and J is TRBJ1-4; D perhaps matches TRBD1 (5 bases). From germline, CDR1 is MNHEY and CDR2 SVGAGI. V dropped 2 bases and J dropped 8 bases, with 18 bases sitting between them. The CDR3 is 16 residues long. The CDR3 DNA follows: TGTGCCAGCAGTTACCAGGGAACAAGGACCGGGGAAAAACTGTTTTTT. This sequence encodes CASSYQGTRTGEKLFF.

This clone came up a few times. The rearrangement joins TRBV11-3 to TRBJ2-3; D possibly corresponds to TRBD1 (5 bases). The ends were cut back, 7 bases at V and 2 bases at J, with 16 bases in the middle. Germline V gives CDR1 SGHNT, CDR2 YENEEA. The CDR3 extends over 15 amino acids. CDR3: CASTRWGGTTDTQYF. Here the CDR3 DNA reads TGTGCCAGCACCAGATGGGGCGGAACCACAGATACGCAGTATTTT.

CDR3 protein: CASSHLPTGNRGFYGYTF. The CDR3 DNA reads as TGTGCCAGCAGCCACTTACCAACAGGGAACAGGGGGTTCTATGGCTACACCTTC. This rearrangement joins TRBV3-1 (or the pseudogene TRBV3-2) to TRBJ1-2; 8 bases are a match to TRBD1. Germline loops: CDR1 LGHDT, CDR2 YNNKEL (reference sequence). The CDR3 covers 18 residues. Trimming took 3 bases from V and 4 from J; bases not matched to a gene: 16.

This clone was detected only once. The CDR3 sequence is CASSPHTDYGYTF. CDR3 in DNA: TGTGCCAGCTCACCACACACAGACTATGGCTACACCTTC. V gene TRBV18 combines with J gene TRBJ1-2; D gene ambiguous. CDR3 size: 13 residues. Trimming left V 1 base short and J 3 bases short, with 6 bases between. CDR1 is KGHSH, CDR2 LQKENI, per germline.

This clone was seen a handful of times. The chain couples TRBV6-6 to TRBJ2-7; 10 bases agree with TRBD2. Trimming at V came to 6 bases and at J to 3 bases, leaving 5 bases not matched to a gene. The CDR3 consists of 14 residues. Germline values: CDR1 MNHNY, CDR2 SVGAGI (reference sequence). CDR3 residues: CASSTRTSGYEQYF. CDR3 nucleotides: TGTGCCAGCAGCACCCGGACTAGCGGCTACGAGCAGTACTTC.

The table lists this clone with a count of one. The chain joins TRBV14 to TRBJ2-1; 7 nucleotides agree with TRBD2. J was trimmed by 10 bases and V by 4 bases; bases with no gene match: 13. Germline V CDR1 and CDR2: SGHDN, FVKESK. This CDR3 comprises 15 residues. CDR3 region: CASSRPGSGILEQFF. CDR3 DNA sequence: TGTGCCAGCAGCCGGCCTGGAAGCGGGATACTCGAGCAGTTCTTC.

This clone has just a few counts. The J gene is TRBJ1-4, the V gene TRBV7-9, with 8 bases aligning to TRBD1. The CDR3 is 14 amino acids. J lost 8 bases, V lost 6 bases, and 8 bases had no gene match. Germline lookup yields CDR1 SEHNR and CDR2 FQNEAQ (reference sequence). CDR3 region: CASSPDRGYEKLFF. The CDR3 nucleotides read TGTGCCAGCAGTCCCGACAGGGGTTACGAAAAACTGTTTTTT.

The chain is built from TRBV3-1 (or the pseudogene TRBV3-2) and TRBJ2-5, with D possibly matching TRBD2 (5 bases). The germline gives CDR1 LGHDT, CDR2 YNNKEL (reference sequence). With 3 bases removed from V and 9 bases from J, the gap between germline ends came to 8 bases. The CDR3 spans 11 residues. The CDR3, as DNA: TGTGCCAGCAGCCAGGGGAGAGCCCAGTACTTC. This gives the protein CASSQGRAQYF.

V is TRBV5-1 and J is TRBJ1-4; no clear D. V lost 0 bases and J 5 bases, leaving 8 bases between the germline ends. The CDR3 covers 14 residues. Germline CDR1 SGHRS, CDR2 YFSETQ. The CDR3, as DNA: TGCGCCAGCAGCTTGGAGTCCTCGAATGAAAAACTGTTTTTT. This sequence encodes CASSLESSNEKLFF.

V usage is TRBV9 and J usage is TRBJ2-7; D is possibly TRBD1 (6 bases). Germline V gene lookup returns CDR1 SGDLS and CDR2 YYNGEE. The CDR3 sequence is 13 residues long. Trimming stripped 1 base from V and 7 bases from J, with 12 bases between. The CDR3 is CASSVSLGGEQYF. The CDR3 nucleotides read TGTGCCAGCAGCGTATCGTTAGGGGGAGAGCAGTACTTC.

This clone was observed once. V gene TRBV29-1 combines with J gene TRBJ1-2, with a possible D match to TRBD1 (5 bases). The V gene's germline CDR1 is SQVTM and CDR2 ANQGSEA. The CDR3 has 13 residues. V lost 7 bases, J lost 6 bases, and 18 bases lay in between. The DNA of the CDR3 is TGCAGCGCGGGGGAGGGAAGCTTGGATGGCTACACCTTC. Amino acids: CSAGEGSLDGYTF.

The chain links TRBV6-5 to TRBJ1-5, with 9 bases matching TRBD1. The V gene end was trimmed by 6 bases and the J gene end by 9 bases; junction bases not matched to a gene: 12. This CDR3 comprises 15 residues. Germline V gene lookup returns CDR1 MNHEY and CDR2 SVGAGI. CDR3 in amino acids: CASSYNIPDRGPQHF. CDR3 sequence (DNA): TGTGCCAGCAGCTACAATATCCCGGACAGGGGGCCCCAGCATTTT.

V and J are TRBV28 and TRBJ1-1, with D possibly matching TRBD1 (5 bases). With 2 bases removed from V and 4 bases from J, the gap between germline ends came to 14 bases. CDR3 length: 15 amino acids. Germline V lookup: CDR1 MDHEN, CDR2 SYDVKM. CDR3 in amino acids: CASSLMGERSTEAFF. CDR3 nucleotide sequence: TGTGCCAGCAGTTTAATGGGGGAGCGTAGCACTGAAGCTTTCTTT.

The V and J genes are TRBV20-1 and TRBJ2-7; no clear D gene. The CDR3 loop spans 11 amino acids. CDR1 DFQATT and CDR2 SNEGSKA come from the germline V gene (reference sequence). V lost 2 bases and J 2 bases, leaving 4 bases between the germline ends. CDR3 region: CSARPAYEQYF. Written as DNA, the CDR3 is TGCAGTGCTAGACCTGCCTACGAGCAGTACTTC.

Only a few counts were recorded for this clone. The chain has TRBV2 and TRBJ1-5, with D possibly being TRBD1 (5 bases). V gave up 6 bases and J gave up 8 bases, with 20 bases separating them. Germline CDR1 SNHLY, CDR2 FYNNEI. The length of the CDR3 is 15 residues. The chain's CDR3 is CASSLEDRGYKPQHF. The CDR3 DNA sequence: TGTGCCAGCAGCCTTGAGGACCGGGGCTATAAGCCCCAGCATTTT.

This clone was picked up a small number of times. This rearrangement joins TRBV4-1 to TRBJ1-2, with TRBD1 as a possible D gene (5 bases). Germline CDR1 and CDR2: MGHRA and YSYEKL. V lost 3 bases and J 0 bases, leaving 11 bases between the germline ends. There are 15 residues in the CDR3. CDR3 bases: TGCGCCAGCAGCCAGGGACCGAGATCTAACTATGGCTACACCTTC. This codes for CASSQGPRSNYGYTF.

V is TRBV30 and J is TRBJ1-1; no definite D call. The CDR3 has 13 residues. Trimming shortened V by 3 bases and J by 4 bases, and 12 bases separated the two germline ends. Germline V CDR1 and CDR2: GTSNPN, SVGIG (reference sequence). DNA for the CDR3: TGTGCCTGGAGACCCTCGGGTGGCACTGAAGCTTTCTTT. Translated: CAWRPSGGTEAFF.

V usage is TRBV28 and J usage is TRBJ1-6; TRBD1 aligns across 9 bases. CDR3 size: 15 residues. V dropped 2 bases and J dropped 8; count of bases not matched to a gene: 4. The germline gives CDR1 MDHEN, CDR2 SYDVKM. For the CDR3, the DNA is TGTGCCAGCAGTTTACCGGGACAGGGTTATTCACCCCTCCACTTT. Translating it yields CASSLPGQGYSPLHF. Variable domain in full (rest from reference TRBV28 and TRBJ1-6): DVKVTQSSRYLVKRTGEKVFLECVQDMDHENMFWYRQDPGLGLRLIYFSYDVKMKEKGDIPEGYSVSREKKERFSLILESASTNQTSMYLCASSLPGQGYSPLHFGNGTRLTVT.

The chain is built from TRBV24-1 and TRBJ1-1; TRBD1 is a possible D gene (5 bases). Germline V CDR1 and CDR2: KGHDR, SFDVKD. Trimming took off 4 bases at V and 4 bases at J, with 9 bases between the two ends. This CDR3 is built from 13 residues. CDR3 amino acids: CATSEGQGTEAFF. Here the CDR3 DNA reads TGTGCCACCAGTGAAGGCCAGGGCACTGAAGCTTTCTTT.